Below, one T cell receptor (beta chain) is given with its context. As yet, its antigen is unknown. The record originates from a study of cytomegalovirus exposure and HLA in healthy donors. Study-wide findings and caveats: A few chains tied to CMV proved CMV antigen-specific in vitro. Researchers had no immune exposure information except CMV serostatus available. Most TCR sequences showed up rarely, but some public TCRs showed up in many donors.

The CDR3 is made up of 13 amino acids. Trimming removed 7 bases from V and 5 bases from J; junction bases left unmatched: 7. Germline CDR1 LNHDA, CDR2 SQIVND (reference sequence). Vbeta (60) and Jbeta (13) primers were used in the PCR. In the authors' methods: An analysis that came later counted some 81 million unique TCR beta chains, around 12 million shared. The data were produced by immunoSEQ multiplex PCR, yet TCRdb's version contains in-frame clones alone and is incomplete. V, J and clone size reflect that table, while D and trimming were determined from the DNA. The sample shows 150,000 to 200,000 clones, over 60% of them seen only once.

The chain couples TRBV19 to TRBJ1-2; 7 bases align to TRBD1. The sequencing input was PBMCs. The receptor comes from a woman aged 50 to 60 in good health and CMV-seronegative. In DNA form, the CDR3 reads TGTGCCAGTACTAGGGGGCTTGGATATGGCTACACCTTC. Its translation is CASTRGLGYGYTF.